By frequency, the clone carrying this T cell receptor beta chain registers medium-sized (0.01 to 0.1%). Multiplex touch-down PCR amplified TRB using TRB-A and TRB-B pools in one tube. Using the multiplex PCR reads, TCRdb records one entry per CDR3 protein without DNA. Here the sample table reports 720 or so distinct CDR3 sequences. These data belong to a study of T cell clusters in autoimmune cytopenias. About the research overall: A median age of approximately 64 years and mean of 56 years characterized healthy donor controls. A median of approximately 50,000 TRB reads per sample yielded a median around 2,500 distinct clonotypes.

Germline V gives CDR1 SGHTA, CDR2 FQGNSA. This CDR3 comprises 15 residues. TRB was amplified from approximately 230 ng of peripheral blood genomic DNA per sample. These same records also appear under a second study, on T cell repertoires in aging, cancer and after chemotherapy. That publication notes: Over several months to years, re-sampled healthy donor repertoires clearly shared clones. Immunological memory after chemotherapy cannot be judged from the repertoire data.

V is TRBV7-2 and J is TRBJ2-4; TCRdb gives TRBD2 as the D gene, but with no DNA this cannot be confirmed. The origin of this receptor is a human donor in good health. The sequenced material came from peripheral blood. This CDR3 is CASSLEGLAGVFQYF.